These 19 T cell receptor beta chains came from one sample sequenced in a study of cytomegalovirus exposure and HLA in healthy donors. PCR employed 60 Vbeta and 13 Jbeta primers. Clones were read by immunoSEQ multiplex PCR, and TCRdb kept only the in-frame ones, dropping some. The sample records some 180,000 clones, approximately 80% being singletons. Specimen: PBMCs. The receptors were sampled from a female donor in good health and CMV-seronegative.

V gene TRBV28 combines with J gene TRBJ1-2; D is ambiguous. In germline, CDR1 is MDHEN, CDR2 SYDVKM. V shed 4 bases and J shed 0 bases, with 12 bases lying between them. The CDR3 covers 15 residues. CDR3 loop: CASSSPPAANYGYTF. CDR3 bases: TGTGCCAGCAGTTCACCGCCCGCAGCTAACTATGGCTACACCTTC.

The chain is built from TRBV2 and TRBJ2-3, with TRBD1 identical over 7 bases. V trimming: 9 bases; J trimming: 3 bases; junction bases outside the gene matches: 9. The CDR3 runs 14 residues. In germline, CDR1 is SNHLY, CDR2 FYNNEI. CDR3 residues: CASSRGQTTDTQYF. In DNA, the CDR3 is TGTGCCAGTAGCAGGGGACAGACAACAGATACGCAGTATTTT.

This chain links TRBV4-1 with TRBJ2-3, with TRBD2 identical over 8 bases. This CDR3 has 15 residues. The germline CDR1 and CDR2 sequences are MGHRA and YSYEKL. V was pared by 4 bases and J by 4 bases, with 7 bases of the junction left unmatched. CDR3 sequence reads: CASSRPGLGSDTQYF. The DNA of the CDR3 is TGCGCCAGCAGCCGACCGGGACTAGGCTCAGATACGCAGTATTTT.

The CDR3 region has the DNA TGCGCCAGCAGCCAAGGGGGGGACAGGGGGCGCCTATTTGTGGGCTCCTACAATGAGCAGTTCTTC. Its protein product is CASSQGGDRGRLFVGSYNEQFF. The gene calls are TRBV4-1 and TRBJ2-1; TRBD1 agrees at 12 bases. J gave up 0 bases and V 1 base, and 16 bases lay outside the gene matches. The CDR3 contains 22 residues. Germline CDR1 MGHRA, CDR2 YSYEKL.

The chain couples TRBV29-1 to TRBJ2-5, with a weak D call TRBD1 (5 bases). The CDR3 loop spans 16 amino acids. From germline, CDR1 is SQVTM and CDR2 ANQGSEA. The V and J ends lost 6 bases and 3 bases respectively, with 23 bases between them. The CDR3 region is CSVPLGIWPREETQYF. Here the CDR3 DNA reads TGCAGCGTCCCCCTTGGGATTTGGCCCAGGGAAGAGACCCAGTACTTC.

The chain has TRBV2 and TRBJ2-1; 9 nucleotides agree with TRBD2. Trimming at V came to 4 bases and at J to 4 bases, leaving 5 bases not matched to a gene. The V gene's germline CDR1 is SNHLY and CDR2 FYNNEI. The CDR3 length is 15 residues. In DNA, the CDR3 is TGTGCCAGCAGTGGTAGCGGGGGCCCATACAATGAGCAGTTCTTC. Its protein product is CASSGSGGPYNEQFF.

The chain couples TRBV7-8 to TRBJ2-2; 7 nucleotides line up with TRBD1. The CDR3 spans 14 residues. CDR1 SGHVS and CDR2 FQNEAQ come from the germline V gene. Losses at the gene ends were 5 bases for V and 6 bases for J; bases not matched to a gene: 6. The CDR3 loop reads CASSATGIPGELFF. CDR3 nucleotide sequence: TGTGCCAGCAGCGCGACAGGGATCCCCGGGGAGCTGTTTTTT.

The V and J genes are TRBV11-2 and TRBJ2-1; TRBD2 agrees at 7 bases. The junction had 8 bases not matched to a gene; V was cut back by 5 bases and J by 10 bases. Per the germline V gene, CDR1 is SGHAT and CDR2 is FQNNGV. The CDR3 has 13 amino acids. The chain's CDR3 is CASSAYTTSEQFF. The CDR3, as DNA: TGTGCCAGCAGCGCGTACACGACTAGCGAGCAGTTCTTC.

CDR3 bases: TGTGCCAGCATCAAGAGGTCAGGGAACCAAGAGACCCAGTACTTC. This codes for CASIKRSGNQETQYF. The chain uses TRBV28 and TRBJ2-5; weak D call: TRBD1 (5 bases). V lost 7 bases, J lost 0 bases, and 15 bases lay in between. The germline gives CDR1 MDHEN, CDR2 SYDVKM. The CDR3 length is 15 residues.

The chain has TRBV6-6 and TRBJ1-6; no clear D. Per germline, CDR1 MNHNY and CDR2 SVGAGI (reference sequence). CDR3 length: 13 amino acids. The V and J ends lost 4 bases and 4 bases respectively, with 5 bases between them. The DNA for the CDR3 is TGTGCCAGCAGTTTCAGTTATAATTCACCCCTCCACTTT. Translated, it gives CASSFSYNSPLHF.

This clone has more than one count but fewer than ten. This sequence joins TRBV29-1 and TRBJ1-1; TRBD1 matches 8 bases. Germline V gene data show CDR1 as SQVTM and CDR2 as ANQGSEA. The CDR3 runs to 15 residues. With 7 bases clipped from V and 0 bases from J, the junction kept 10 bases outside the gene matches. The CDR3 loop reads CSAGQGWAMNTEAFF. The CDR3 DNA reads TGCAGCGCAGGACAGGGTTGGGCAATGAACACTGAAGCTTTCTTT. Full variable domain (remainder filled in from reference TRBV29-1 and TRBJ1-1): SAVISQKPSRDICQRGTSLTIQCQVDSQVTMMFWYRQQPGQSLTLIATANQGSEATYESGFVIDKFPISRPNLTFSTLTVSNMSPEDSSIYLCSAGQGWAMNTEAFFGQGTRLTVV.

The J gene is TRBJ1-5, the V gene TRBV7-9; D remains unclear. The CDR3 is made up of 12 amino acids. Trimming removed 5 bases from V and 6 bases from J, with 8 bases in between. The germline V gene encodes CDR1 SEHNR and CDR2 FQNEAQ (reference sequence). CDR3 DNA sequence: TGTGCCAGCAGCAAGACGGGTCAGCCCCAGCATTTT. The encoded protein is CASSKTGQPQHF.

The sample holds one count of this clone. This chain uses TRBV6-5 with TRBJ1-1; TRBD1 matches 9 bases. J lost 8 bases, V lost 6 bases, and 4 bases had no gene match. The CDR3 is made up of 12 amino acids. Germline V gives CDR1 MNHEY, CDR2 SVGAGI. This chain's CDR3 is CASRWTGDEAFF. DNA of the CDR3: TGTGCCAGCAGGTGGACAGGGGACGAAGCTTTCTTT.

In this sample, this clone turned up a few times. The J gene is TRBJ2-5, the V gene TRBV7-9; 14 bases line up with TRBD2. This CDR3 comprises 18 residues. V gave up 5 bases and J gave up 4 bases; unmatched junction bases: 12. Germline CDR1 reads SEHNR; CDR2 reads FQNEAQ (reference sequence). The CDR3 region is CASSPPGLAGGGGETQYF. The CDR3 nucleotides are TGTGCCAGCAGCCCGCCCGGACTAGCGGGGGGCGGAGGAGAGACCCAGTACTTC.

In its sample, this clone was seen once. The rearrangement uses TRBV7-3 and TRBJ2-2; 11 bases match TRBD2. The germline CDR1 and CDR2 sequences are SGHTA and FQGTGA. The CDR3 covers 16 residues. V was pared by 5 bases and J by 2 bases, with 4 bases of the junction left unmatched. CDR3 amino acids: CASSPLAGANTGELFF. DNA for the CDR3: TGTGCCAGCAGCCCACTAGCGGGGGCCAACACCGGGGAGCTGTTTTTT.

The chain carries TRBV19 and TRBJ2-6, with a tentative D call TRBD1 (6 bases). This CDR3 spans 16 amino acids. Germline lookup yields CDR1 LNHDA and CDR2 SQIVND (reference sequence). V lost 3 bases to trimming and J lost 0 bases, with 9 bases between them. Here the CDR3 reads CASSMGASSGANVLTF. The CDR3 DNA sequence: TGTGCCAGTAGTATGGGGGCCAGCTCTGGGGCCAACGTCCTGACTTTC.

This chain joins TRBV5-4 and TRBJ2-5; D unclear. The CDR3 is 14 residues long. The germline V gene encodes CDR1 SGHNT and CDR2 YYREEE (reference sequence). V was pared by 4 bases and J by 4 bases, with 14 bases between. CDR3 coding DNA: TGTGCCAGCAGCCCCCGAGAGGCTGGAGAGACCCAGTACTTC. This codes for CASSPREAGETQYF.

Here the CDR3 DNA reads TGTGCCAGCAGTTCCCAGGGGGCCTTTAGAGAGCAGTACTTC. It translates to CASSSQGAFREQYF. V usage is TRBV27 and J usage is TRBJ2-7; 8 bases fit TRBD1. Trimming cost V 4 bases and J 7 bases; bases outside gene matches: 9. CDR3 length: 14 residues. Germline CDR1 reads MNHEY; CDR2 reads SMNVEV (reference sequence).

The chain joins TRBV2 to TRBJ2-3, with 7 bases that match TRBD2. The trim removed 8 bases at V and 4 bases at J, leaving 6 bases unmatched. There are 13 residues in the CDR3. CDR1 and CDR2 (germline): SNHLY, FYNNEI. CDR3 in amino acids: CASGGGISDTQYF. The CDR3 DNA sequence: TGTGCCAGCGGGGGGGGAATATCAGATACGCAGTATTTT.